This TCR beta chain stems from a study of CD8 T cells in Susac syndrome. A single count supports this clonotype. The target antigen is unknown. CDR1 is LGHDT, CDR2 YNNKEL, per germline (reference sequence). The CDR3 extends over 15 amino acids. The V end was cut by 0 bases, the J end by 5 bases, with 11 bases between. The RNA, roughly 0.45 to 1 ug, was put through reverse transcription using random hexamers. Each CDR3 protein is one row after TCRdb ran MiXCR on the immunoSEQ multiplex PCR reads. The repertoire has about 130,000 distinct CDR3 sequences, roughly 93% of them found once; the top ten carry roughly 0.32%. Notes on the study in general: The number of individuals included in the study's TCR sequencing and HLA analysis was acknowledged as relatively small.

The multiple sclerosis controls were treatment-naive patients with relapsing-remitting disease that was stable or active. Sequenced sample: CD8+ T cells from PBMCs. The chain combines TRBV3-1 with TRBJ1-5; D unclear. The clonotype comes from a human donor with multiple sclerosis. The CDR3 coding sequence is TGTGCCAGCAGCCAAGATTTAGGGAGGGATCAGCCCCAGCATTTT. This translates into CASSQDLGRDQPQHF.